This T cell receptor (beta chain) comes out of a study of PD-1 blockade in mismatch repair-deficient tumors. Across the whole study: Patients had approximately 12 mismatch repair-deficient cancer types and were previously treated and progressing.

The V end was cut by 6 bases, the J end by 2 bases, with 14 bases between. The CDR3 sequence is 15 residues long. Germline CDR1 is LNHDA and CDR2 is SQIVND (reference sequence). This clone appeared a single time. Profiling relied on immunoSEQ multiplex PCR, and the TCRdb table lists in-frame clones only, not all of them. The table records under 20,000 clones, 82% of them present only once. TCRs were sequenced from a few patients responding to pembrolizumab. The genes are TRBV19 and TRBJ2-1; possibly TRBD2 for D (5 bases). The receptor was isolated from an adult with mismatch repair-deficient cancer. Sequenced here: PBMCs, sampled 52 weeks after starting pembrolizumab. CDR3 sequence: CASRTRGSTYNEQFF. DNA for the CDR3: TGTGCCAGTAGAACCCGGGGATCTACCTACAATGAGCAGTTCTTC.